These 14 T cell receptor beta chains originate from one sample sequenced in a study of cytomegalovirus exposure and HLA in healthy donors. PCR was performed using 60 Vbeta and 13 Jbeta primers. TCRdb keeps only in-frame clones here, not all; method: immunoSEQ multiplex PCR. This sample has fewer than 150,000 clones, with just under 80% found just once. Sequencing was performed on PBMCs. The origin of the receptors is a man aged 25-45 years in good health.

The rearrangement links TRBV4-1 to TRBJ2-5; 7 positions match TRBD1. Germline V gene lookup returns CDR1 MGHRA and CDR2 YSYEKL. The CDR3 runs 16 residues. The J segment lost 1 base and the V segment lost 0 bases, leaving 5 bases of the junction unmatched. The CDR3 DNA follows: TGCGCCAGCAGCCAAGATGGGTCAGGGGGCCAAGAGACCCAGTACTTC. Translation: CASSQDGSGGQETQYF.

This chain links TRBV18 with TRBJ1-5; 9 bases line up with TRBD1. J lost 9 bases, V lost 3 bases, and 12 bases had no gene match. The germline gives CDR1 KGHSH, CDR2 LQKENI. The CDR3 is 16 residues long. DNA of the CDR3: TGTGCCAGCTCACCGCAGGCGTCGGGACAGGGTATGCCCCAGCATTTT. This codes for CASSPQASGQGMPQHF.

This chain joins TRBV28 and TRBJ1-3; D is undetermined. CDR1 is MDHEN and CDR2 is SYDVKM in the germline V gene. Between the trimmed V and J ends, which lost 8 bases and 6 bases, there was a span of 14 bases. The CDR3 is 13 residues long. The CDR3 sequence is CASSSGGVNTIYF. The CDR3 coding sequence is TGTGCCAGCTCCTCTGGAGGCGTAAACACCATATATTTT.

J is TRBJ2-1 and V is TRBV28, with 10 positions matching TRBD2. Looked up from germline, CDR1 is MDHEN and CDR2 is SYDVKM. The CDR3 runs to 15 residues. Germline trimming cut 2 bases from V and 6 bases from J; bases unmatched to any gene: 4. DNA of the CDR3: TGTGCCAGCAGTTTACCGGGACTAGCGACCAATGAGCAGTTCTTC. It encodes CASSLPGLATNEQFF. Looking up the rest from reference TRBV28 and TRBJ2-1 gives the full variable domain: DVKVTQSSRYLVKRTGEKVFLECVQDMDHENMFWYRQDPGLGLRLIYFSYDVKMKEKGDIPEGYSVSREKKERFSLILESASTNQTSMYLCASSLPGLATNEQFFGPGTRLTVL.

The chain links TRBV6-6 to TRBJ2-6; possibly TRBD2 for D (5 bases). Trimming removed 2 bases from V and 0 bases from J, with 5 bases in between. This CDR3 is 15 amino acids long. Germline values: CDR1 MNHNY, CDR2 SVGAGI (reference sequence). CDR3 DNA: TGTGCCAGCAGTTACGAGGGCTCTGGGGCCAACGTCCTGACTTTC. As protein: CASSYEGSGANVLTF.

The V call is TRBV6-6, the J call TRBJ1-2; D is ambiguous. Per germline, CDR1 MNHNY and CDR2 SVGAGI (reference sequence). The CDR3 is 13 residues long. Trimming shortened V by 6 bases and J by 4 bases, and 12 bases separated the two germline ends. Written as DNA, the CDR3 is TGTGCCAGCAGAAATCTCCGGGGCTATGGCTACACCTTC. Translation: CASRNLRGYGYTF.

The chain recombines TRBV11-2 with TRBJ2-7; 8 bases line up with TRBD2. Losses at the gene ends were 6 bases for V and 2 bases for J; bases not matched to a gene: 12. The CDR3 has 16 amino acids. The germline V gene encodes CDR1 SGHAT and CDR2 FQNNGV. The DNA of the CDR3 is TGTGCCAGCAGGGTCCCGGGGGGGGACCTAACCTACGAGCAGTACTTC. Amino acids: CASRVPGGDLTYEQYF. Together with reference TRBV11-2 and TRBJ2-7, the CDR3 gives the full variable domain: EAGVAQSPRYKIIEKRQSVAFWCNPISGHATLYWYQQILGQGPKLLIQFQNNGVVDDSQLPKDRFSAERLKGVDSTLKIQPAKLEDSAVYLCASRVPGGDLTYEQYFGPGTRLTVT.

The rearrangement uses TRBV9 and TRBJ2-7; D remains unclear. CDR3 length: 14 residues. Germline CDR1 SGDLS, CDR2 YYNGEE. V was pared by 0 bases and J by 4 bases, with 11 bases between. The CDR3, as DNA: TGTGCCAGCAGCGTAGATGAGGCCCTATACGAGCAGTACTTC. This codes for CASSVDEALYEQYF.

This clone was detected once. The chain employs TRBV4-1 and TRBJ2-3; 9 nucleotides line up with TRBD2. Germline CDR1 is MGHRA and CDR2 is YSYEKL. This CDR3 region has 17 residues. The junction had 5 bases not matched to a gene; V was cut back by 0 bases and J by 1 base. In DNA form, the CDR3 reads TGCGCCAGCAGCCAAGATCAGGGCGGGAGGGGCACAGATACGCAGTATTTT. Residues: CASSQDQGGRGTDTQYF.

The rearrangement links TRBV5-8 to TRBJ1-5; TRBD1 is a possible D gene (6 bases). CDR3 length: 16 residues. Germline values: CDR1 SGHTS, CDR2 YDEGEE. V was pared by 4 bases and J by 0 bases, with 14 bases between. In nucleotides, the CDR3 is TGTGCCAGCAGCACCCGGACAGTCTATAGCAATCAGCCCCAGCATTTT. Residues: CASSTRTVYSNQPQHF.

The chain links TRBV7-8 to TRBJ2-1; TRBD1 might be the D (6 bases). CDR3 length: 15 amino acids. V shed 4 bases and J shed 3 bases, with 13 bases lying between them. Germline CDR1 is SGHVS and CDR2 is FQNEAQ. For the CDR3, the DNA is TGTGCCAGCAGCTCCACAGGGTACCTCTACAATGAGCAGTTCTTC. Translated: CASSSTGYLYNEQFF.

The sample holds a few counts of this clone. The CDR3 loop reads CASRIQGAYNSPLHF. The DNA of the CDR3 is TGTGCCAGTAGGATTCAGGGTGCCTATAATTCACCCCTCCACTTT. The chain has TRBV19 and TRBJ1-6; D perhaps matches TRBD1 (5 bases). In germline, CDR1 is LNHDA, CDR2 SQIVND (reference sequence). The CDR3 runs 15 residues. Trimming shortened V by 6 bases and J by 2 bases, and 11 bases separated the two germline ends. The whole variable domain, filled in from reference TRBV19 and TRBJ1-6, reads DGGITQSPKYLFRKEGQNVTLSCEQNLNHDAMYWYRQDPGQGLRLIYYSQIVNDFQKGDIAEGYSVSREKKESFPLTVTSAQKNPTAFYLCASRIQGAYNSPLHFGNGTRLTVT.

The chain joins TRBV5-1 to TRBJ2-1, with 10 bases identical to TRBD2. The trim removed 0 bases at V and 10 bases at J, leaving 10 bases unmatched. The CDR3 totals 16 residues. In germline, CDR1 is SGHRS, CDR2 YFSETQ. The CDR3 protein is CASSLGLAGPGREQFF. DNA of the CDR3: TGCGCCAGCAGCTTGGGACTAGCGGGCCCAGGGAGGGAGCAGTTCTTC.

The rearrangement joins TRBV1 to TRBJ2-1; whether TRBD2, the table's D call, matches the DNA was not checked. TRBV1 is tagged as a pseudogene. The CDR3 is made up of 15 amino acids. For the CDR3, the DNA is TGCACCAGCAGCCAAGTGACTAGCGGGAACAATGAGCAGTTCTTC. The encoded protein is CTSSQVTSGNNEQFF.